The clone carrying this T cell receptor beta chain was found a few times. Its antigen remains unidentified. CDR3 and TCR beta VDJ profiling relied on genomic DNA as the template. TCRdb itself ran the reads through MiXCR, one entry per CDR3 protein. The data contain a few hundred thousand distinct CDR3 sequences, around 30% of them singletons. This specimen comes from a study of CD8+CD57+ T cells in acquired aplastic anemia. Regarding the study as a whole: The number of CD8+ CDR3 sequences shared by patients and controls was twenty-nine.

The patients chosen for sequencing had shown expansion of CD8+CD57+ cells (detected by flow cytometry). The receptor was isolated from a human donor with aplastic anemia. The sample taken for sequencing was sorted CD4+, CD8+, or CD8+CD57+ T cells (not recorded which) from PBMCs.

The CDR3 DNA is TGCAGTGCTAGGATCTCTGGACAGGGTTACGACGAGCAGTACTTC. Encoded protein: CSARISGQGYDEQYF. V usage is TRBV20-1 and J usage is TRBJ2-7; 8 bases line up with TRBD1. Germline V gene sequence: CDR1 DFQATT, CDR2 SNEGSKA (reference sequence). J was trimmed by 5 bases and V by 3 bases; bases with no gene match: 12. The CDR3 runs 15 residues.